This T cell receptor (beta chain) stems from a study of shared clonotypes between healthy human individuals. The CDR3 loop spans 15 amino acids. Germline loops: CDR1 MDHEN, CDR2 SYDVKM. Trimming left V 5 bases short and J 2 bases short, with 10 bases between. Turning to this clone: The antigen remains unidentified.

Study-level results: In several donors, around 4.5% of naive CD4 clonotypes appeared in common. Read depth was anticipated to influence clonotype sharing among donors. Clonotypes shared by all four sorted-subset donors had higher generation probabilities than non-shared clonotypes.

Assay: immunoSEQ multiplex PCR; the TCRdb copy retains only in-frame clones and omits some. This table has more than 2,000,000 clones, more than 90% appearing once. This receptor was identified in a young man in good health. The sequencing sample was made of naive CD4+ T cells sorted from blood. Subset denoted: CD45RA+ positively selected. V and J are TRBV28 and TRBJ2-6, with D possibly matching TRBD1 (6 bases). For the CDR3, the DNA is TGTGCCAGCAGTACTGGGGGCGCTGGGGCCAACGTCCTGACTTTC. It translates to CASSTGGAGANVLTF.